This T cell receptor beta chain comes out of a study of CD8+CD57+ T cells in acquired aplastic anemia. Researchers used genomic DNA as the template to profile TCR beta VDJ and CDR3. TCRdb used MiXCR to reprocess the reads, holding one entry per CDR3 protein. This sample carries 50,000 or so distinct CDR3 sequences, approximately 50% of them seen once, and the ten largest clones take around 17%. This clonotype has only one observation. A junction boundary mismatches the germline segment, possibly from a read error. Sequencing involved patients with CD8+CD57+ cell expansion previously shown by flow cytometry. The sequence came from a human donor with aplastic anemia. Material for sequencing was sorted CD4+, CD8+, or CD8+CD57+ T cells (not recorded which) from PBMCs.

CDR3 bases: TGCAGTGCTAAGGAGCGGGGGCCCTACAATGAGCGGTTCTTC. Its translation: CSAKERGPYNERFF. The V gene is TRBV20-1, the J gene TRBJ2-1; 8 bases map to TRBD2. In germline, CDR1 is DFQATT, CDR2 SNEGSKA (reference sequence). The CDR3 sequence is 14 residues long.